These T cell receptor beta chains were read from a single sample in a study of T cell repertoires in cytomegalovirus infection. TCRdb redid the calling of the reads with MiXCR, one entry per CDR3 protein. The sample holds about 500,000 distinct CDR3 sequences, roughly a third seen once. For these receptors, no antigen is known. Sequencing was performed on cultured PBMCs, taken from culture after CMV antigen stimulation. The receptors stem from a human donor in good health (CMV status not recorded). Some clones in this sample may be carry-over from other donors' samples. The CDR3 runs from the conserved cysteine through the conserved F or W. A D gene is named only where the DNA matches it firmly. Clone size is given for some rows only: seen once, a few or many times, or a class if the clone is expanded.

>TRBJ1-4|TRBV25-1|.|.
TGTGCCAGCAGTGACCCAGGCGGAGCGTTGAAAGTTAATGAAAAACTGTTTTTT
CASSDPGGALKVNEKLFF
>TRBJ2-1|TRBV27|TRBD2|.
TGTGCCAGCAGTACGAGCGGGGGATCGGGCAATGAGCAGTTCTTC
CASSTSGGSGNEQFF
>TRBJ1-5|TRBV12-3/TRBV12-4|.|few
TGTGCCAGCAGTTTCGGAGGAGAAGGCAATCAGCCCCAGCATTTT
CASSFGGEGNQPQHF
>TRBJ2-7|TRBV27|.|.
TGTGCCAGCAGTTTCCGACTAGAGCTATCCTACGAGCAGTACTTC
CASSFRLELSYEQYF
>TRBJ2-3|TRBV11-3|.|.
TGTGCCAGCAGCCTAAGGGGGGGGCAGGTTACGCAGTATTTT
CASSLRGGQVTQYF
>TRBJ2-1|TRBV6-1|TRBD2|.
TGTGCCAGCAGAGGTCTCATAGCGGGAGGGGGCAATGAGCAGTTCTTC
CASRGLIAGGGNEQFF
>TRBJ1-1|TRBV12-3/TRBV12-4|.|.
TGTGTCAGCAGTTTAAAGGGGGACGGACCGGCTTTCTTT
CVSSLKGDGPAFF
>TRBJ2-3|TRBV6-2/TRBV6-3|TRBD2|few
TGTGCCAGCAGCCCAAGACTAGCGGGAGGGCCGAATACGCAGTATTTT
CASSPRLAGGPNTQYF
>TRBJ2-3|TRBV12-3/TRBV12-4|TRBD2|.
TGTGCCAGCCGCCCGGGAGGAGTTCTGGCAGTCACTACGCAGTATTTT
CASRPGGVLAVTTQYF
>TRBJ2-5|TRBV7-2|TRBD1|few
TGTGCCAGCAGCCCTCCGGGACAGGGGTTCGAGAAGACCCAGTACTTC
CASSPPGQGFEKTQYF
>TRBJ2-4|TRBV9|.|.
TGTGCCAGCAGCGCCGAGTCCCAAAACATTCAGTACTTC
CASSAESQNIQYF
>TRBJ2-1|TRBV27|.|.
TGTGCCAGCAATTCTCCACCGCGGGGAGACAATGAGCAGTTCTTC
CASNSPPRGDNEQFF
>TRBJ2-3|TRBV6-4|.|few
TGTGCCAGCAGTGAGACCGGGACATTTAGCACAGATACGCAGTATTTT
CASSETGTFSTDTQYF
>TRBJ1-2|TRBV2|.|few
TGTGCCAGCAGGCTAGTGGAAATCGGAGGGGATCGTGGCTACACCTTC
CASRLVEIGGDRGYTF
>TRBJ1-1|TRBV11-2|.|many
TGTGCCAGCAGCCCCAACGTGGCAGCTGAAGCTTTCTTT
CASSPNVAAEAFF
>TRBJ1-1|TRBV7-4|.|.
TGTGCCAGCAGCCCCCCCCCGGGGGGCACTGAAGCTTTCTTT
CASSPPPGGTEAFF
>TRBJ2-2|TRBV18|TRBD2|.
TGTGCCAGCTCACCATCGGGACTAGCGGGAGGAACCGGGGAGCTGTTTTTT
CASSPSGLAGGTGELFF
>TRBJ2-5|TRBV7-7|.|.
TGTGCCAGCAGCACGGACCGAACAGAGACCCAGTACTTC
CASSTDRTETQYF
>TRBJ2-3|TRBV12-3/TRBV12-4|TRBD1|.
TGTGCCAGCCAATCCTCGGACAGGCCACTCTCCGAGACGCAGTATTTT
CASQSSDRPLSETQYF
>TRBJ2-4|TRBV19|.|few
TGTGCCACCCGCCCCGGGCGAGGCATTCAGTACTTC
CATRPGRGIQYF
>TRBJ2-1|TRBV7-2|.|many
TGTGCCAGCAGCATTAGGAGGGGGCGGGACAATGAGCAGTTCTTC
CASSIRRGRDNEQFF
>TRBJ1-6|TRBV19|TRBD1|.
TGTGCCAGTAGTATAGACGCCGGGACAGGAAATTCACCCCTCCACTTT
CASSIDAGTGNSPLHF
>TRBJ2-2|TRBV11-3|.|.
TGTGCCAGCAGCCCAGGGGGGGGACCACCCACCGGGGAGCTGTTTTTT
CASSPGGGPPTGELFF
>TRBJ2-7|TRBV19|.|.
TGTGCCAGTAGTATAGCCCTACAGTCCTACGAGCAGTACTTC
CASSIALQSYEQYF
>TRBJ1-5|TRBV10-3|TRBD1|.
TGTGCCATCAGTGCAGACAGGGTCACTCAGCCCCAGCATTTT
CAISADRVTQPQHF
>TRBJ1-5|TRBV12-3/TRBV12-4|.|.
TGTGCCAGCAGTACTGGACAGCCAGGGAGCAATCAGCCCCAGCATTTT
CASSTGQPGSNQPQHF
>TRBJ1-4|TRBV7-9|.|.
TGTGCCAGCAGCTTAATCCCCCCCGGGGTCGGCGGGAATGAAAAACTGTTTTTT
CASSLIPPGVGGNEKLFF
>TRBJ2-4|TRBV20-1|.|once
TGCAGTGCCCCCCGTATGGGATTAGCCAAAAACATTCAGTACTTC
CSAPRMGLAKNIQYF
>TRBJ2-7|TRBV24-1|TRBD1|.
TGTGCCACCAGTGGGTCCGGACAGGGGGTAAACTCCTACAATGAGCAGTACTTC
CATSGSGQGVNSYNEQYF
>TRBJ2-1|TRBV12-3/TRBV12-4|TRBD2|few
TGTGCCAGCAGTTTTGCTGCTAGCGGGAGCTCCTACAATGAGCAGTTCTTC
CASSFAASGSSYNEQFF
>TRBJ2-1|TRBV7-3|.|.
TGTGCCAGCAGCTTAAGGGGGGACAATGAGCAGTTCTTC
CASSLRGDNEQFF
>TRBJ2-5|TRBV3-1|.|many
TGTGCCAGCAGCCAAGGGAGACAAGAGACCCAGTACTTC
CASSQGRQETQYF
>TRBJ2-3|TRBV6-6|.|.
TGTGCCAGCAGTTACGGGACAGCACTAGCGCGAAAGGGGGATACGCAGTATTTT
CASSYGTALARKGDTQYF
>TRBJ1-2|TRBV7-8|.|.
TGTGCCAGCAGTTTTCCGCAGGACTATGGCTACACCTTC
CASSFPQDYGYTF
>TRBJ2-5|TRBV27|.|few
TGTGCCAGCAAAGAAACAGGACCCGCGTGGGAGACCCAGTACTTC
CASKETGPAWETQYF